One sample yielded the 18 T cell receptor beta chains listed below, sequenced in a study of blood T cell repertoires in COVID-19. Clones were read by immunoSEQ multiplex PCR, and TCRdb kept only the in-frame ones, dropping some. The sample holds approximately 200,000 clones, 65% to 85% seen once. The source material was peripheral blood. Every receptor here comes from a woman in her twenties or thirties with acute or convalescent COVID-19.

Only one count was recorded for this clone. The CDR3 loop reads CASSHHSYVRTYEQYF. In DNA, the CDR3 is TGTGCCAGCAGCCATCATAGCTACGTTCGAACCTACGAGCAGTACTTC. The chain couples TRBV7-2 to TRBJ2-7; unclear D gene. The CDR3 consists of 16 residues. V lost 5 bases to trimming and J lost 2 bases, with 19 bases between them. Germline V gene data show CDR1 as SGHTA and CDR2 as FQGNSA.

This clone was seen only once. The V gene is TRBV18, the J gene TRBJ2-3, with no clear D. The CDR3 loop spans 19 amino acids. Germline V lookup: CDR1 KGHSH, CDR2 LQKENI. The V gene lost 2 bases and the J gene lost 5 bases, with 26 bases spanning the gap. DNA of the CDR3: TGTGCCAGCTCACCATTAAGCCAAACCATGAGCCATTTGAAAGATACGCAGTATTTT. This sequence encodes CASSPLSQTMSHLKDTQYF.

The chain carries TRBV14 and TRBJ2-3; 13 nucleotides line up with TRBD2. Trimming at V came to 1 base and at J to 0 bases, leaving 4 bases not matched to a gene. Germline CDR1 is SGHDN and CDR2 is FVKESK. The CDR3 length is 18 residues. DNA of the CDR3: TGTGCCAGCAGCCAAGCGTCGGGACTAGCGGGGAGCACAGATACGCAGTATTTT. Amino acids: CASSQASGLAGSTDTQYF.

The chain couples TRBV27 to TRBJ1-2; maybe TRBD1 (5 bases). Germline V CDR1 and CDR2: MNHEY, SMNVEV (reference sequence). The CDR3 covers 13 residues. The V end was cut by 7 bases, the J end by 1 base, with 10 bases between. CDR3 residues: CASKRQFNYGYTF. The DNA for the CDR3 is TGTGCCAGCAAAAGACAGTTTAACTATGGCTACACCTTC.

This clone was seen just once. Written as DNA, the CDR3 is TGTGCCAGCAGCCAAGGACAGAAGTATGGCTACACCTTC. It translates to CASSQGQKYGYTF. This sequence joins TRBV13 and TRBJ1-2; perhaps TRBD1 as D (6 bases). The ends were cut back, 5 bases at V and 5 bases at J, with 12 bases in the middle. The CDR3 totals 13 residues. Germline assignment: CDR1 PRHDT and CDR2 FYEKMQ (reference sequence).

The CDR3 protein is CASSLETGGWTEAFF. The CDR3 bases are TGCGCCAGCAGCTTAGAGACAGGGGGCTGGACTGAAGCTTTCTTT. This chain uses TRBV5-1 with TRBJ1-1; 10 bases are a match to TRBD1. In germline, CDR1 is SGHRS, CDR2 YFSETQ. The CDR3 contains 15 residues. V lost 2 bases, J lost 5 bases, and 6 bases stayed unmatched. The entire variable domain, with the rest obtained from reference TRBV5-1 and TRBJ1-1, is as follows: KAGVTQTPRYLIKTRGQQVTLSCSPISGHRSVSWYQQTPGQGLQFLFEYFSETQRNKGNFPGRFSGRQFSNSRSEMNVSTLELGDSALYLCASSLETGGWTEAFFGQGTRLTVV.

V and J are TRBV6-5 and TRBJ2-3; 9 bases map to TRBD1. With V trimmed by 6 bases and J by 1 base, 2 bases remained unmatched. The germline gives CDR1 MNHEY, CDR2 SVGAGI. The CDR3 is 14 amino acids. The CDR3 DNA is TGTGCCAGCAGCCGGGACAGGGGCACAGATACGCAGTATTTT. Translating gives CASSRDRGTDTQYF.

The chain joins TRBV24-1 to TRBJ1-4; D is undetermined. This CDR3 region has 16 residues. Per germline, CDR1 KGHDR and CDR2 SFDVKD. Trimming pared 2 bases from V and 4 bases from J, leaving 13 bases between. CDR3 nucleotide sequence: TGTGCCACCAGTGATTATGAAGGACGGGGTAATGAAAAACTGTTTTTT. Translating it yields CATSDYEGRGNEKLFF.

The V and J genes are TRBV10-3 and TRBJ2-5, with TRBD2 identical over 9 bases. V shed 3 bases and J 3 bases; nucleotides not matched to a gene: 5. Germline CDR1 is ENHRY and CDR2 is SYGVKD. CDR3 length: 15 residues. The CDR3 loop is CAISDSASGKETQYF. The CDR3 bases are TGTGCCATCAGTGATAGCGCTAGCGGGAAAGAGACCCAGTACTTC.

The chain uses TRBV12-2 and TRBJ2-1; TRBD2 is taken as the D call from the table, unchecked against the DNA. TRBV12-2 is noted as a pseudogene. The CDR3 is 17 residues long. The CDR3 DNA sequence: TGTGCAAGTCGCCCAAATGGACATAGCGGGGGGGACAATGAGCAGTTCTTC. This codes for CASRPNGHSGGDNEQFF.

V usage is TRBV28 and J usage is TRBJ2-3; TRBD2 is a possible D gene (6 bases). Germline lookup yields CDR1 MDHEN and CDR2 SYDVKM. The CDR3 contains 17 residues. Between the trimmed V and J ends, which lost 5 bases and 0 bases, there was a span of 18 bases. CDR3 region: CASSGRGSGPSTDTQYF. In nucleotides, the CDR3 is TGTGCCAGCAGTGGCCGAGGGAGCGGGCCAAGCACAGATACGCAGTATTTT.

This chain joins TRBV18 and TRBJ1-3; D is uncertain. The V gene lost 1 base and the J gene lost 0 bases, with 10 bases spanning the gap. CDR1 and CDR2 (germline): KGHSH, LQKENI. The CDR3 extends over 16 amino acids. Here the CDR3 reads CASSPRAGDSGNTIYF. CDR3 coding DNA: TGTGCCAGCTCACCACGGGCCGGGGACTCTGGAAACACCATATATTTT.

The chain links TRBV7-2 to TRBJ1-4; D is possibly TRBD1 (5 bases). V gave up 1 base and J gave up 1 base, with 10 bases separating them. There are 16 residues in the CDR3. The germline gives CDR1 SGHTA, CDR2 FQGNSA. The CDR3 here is CASSLGSGLTNEKLFF. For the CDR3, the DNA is TGTGCCAGCAGCTTAGGTTCAGGGTTAACTAATGAAAAACTGTTTTTT.

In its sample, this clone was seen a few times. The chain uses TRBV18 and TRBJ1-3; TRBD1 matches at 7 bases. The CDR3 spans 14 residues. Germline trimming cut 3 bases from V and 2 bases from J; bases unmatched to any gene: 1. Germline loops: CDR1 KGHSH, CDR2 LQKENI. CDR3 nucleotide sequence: TGTGCCAGCTCACCTGGGACAGCTGGAAACACCATATATTTT. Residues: CASSPGTAGNTIYF. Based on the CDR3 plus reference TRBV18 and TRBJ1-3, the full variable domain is NAGVMQNPRHLVRRRGQEARLRCSPMKGHSHVYWYRQLPEEGLKFMVYLQKENIIDESGMPKERFSAEFPKEGPSILRIQQVVRGDSAAYFCASSPGTAGNTIYFGEGSWLTVV.

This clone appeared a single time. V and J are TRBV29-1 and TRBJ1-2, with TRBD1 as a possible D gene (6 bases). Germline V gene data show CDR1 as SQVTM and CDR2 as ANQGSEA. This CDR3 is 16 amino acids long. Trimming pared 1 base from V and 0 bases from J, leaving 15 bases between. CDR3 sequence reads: CSVEGGGQYTNYGYTF. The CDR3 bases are TGCAGCGTTGAAGGCGGGGGGCAATATACTAACTATGGCTACACCTTC.

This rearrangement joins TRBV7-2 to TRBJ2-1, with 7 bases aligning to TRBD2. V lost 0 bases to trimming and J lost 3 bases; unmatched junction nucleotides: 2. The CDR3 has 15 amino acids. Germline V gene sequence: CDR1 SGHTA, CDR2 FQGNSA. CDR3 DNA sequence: TGTGCCAGCAGCTTAGCGACTAGCCTCTACAATGAGCAGTTCTTC. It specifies CASSLATSLYNEQFF.

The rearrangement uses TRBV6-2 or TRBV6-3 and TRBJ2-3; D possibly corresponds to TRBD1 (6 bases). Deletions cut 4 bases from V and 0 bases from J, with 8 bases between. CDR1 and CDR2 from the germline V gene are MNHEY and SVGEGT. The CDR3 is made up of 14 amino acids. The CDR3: CASSFRGSTDTQYF. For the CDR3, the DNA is TGTGCCAGCAGTTTCAGGGGTAGCACAGATACGCAGTATTTT.

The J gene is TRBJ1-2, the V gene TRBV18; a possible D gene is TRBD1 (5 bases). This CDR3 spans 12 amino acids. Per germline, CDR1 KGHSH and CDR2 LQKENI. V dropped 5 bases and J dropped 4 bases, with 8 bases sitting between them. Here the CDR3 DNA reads TGTGCCAGCTCAAAGGGACTCTATGGCTACACCTTC. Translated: CASSKGLYGYTF.